What follows are 2 T cell receptor beta chains derived from one specimen sequenced in a study of blood T cells in healthy people across ages. The authors ran a second PCR of roughly 6 to 12 cycles using a sample-barcoded 5' primer and a J-beta primer mix. TCRdb reprocessed the 5' RACE reads with MiXCR, giving one entry per CDR3 protein. The table records over 700,000 distinct CDR3 sequences, roughly 53% of them present only once. The sequencing sample was made of blood. The source is an elderly man in good health.

This clonotype was seen only a few times. This CDR3 is CSARDAARATPYEQYF. In DNA, the CDR3 is TGCAGTGCTAGAGACGCTGCCAGGGCGACTCCCTACGAGCAGTACTTC. The chain couples TRBV20-1 to TRBJ2-7; a possible D gene is TRBD1 (5 bases). V lost 0 bases and J 2 bases, leaving 17 bases between the germline ends. Germline CDR1 reads DFQATT; CDR2 reads SNEGSKA (reference sequence). This CDR3 has 16 amino acids.

There are a few counts of this clonotype. The chain employs TRBV6-4 and TRBJ2-1; TRBD2 agrees at 10 bases. Germline assignment: CDR1 MRHNA and CDR2 SNTAGT. The length of the CDR3 is 15 residues. After removal of 4 bases from V and 8 bases from J, the junction contained 8 bases not matched to a gene. The CDR3 region is CASSARAGGVDEQFF. DNA for the CDR3: TGTGCCAGCAGTGCCCGAGCGGGAGGGGTCGATGAGCAGTTCTTC.